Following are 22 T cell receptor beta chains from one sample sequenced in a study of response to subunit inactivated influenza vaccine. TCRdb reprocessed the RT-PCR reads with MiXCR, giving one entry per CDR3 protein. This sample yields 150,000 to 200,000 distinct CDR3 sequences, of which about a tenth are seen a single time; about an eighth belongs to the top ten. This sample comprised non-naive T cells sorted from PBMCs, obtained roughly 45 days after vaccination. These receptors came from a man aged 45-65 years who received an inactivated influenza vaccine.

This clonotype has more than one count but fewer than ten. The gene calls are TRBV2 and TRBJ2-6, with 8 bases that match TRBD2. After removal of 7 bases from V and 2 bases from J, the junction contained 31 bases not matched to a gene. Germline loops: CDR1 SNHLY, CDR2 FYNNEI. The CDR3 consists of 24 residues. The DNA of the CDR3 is TGTGCCAGCATGAAGATGAGCGGGAGTTCCCGACTATTCACCCCAAAGGCTGGGGCCAACGTCCTGACTTTC. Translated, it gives CASMKMSGSSRLFTPKAGANVLTF.

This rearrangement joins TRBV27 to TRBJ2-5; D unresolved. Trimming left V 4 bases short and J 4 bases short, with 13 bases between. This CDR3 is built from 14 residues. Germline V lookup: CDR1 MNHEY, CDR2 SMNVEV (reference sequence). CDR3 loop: CASSSTRVSETQYF. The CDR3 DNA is TGTGCCAGCAGTTCAACAAGGGTGTCAGAGACCCAGTACTTC.

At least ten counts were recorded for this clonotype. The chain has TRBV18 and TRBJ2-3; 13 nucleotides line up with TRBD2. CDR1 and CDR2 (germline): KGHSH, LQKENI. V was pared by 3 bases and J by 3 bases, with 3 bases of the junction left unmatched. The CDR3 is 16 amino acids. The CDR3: CASSPVTSGRTDTQYF. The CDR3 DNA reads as TGTGCCAGCTCACCGGTGACTAGCGGGAGGACAGATACGCAGTATTTT.

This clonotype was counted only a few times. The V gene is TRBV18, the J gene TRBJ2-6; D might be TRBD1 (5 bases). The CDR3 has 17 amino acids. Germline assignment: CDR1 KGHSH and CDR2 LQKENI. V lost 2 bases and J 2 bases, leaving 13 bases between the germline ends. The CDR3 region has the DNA TGTGCCAGCTCACCATCATTAGGGGCTACTGGGGCCAACGTCCTGACTTTC. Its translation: CASSPSLGATGANVLTF.

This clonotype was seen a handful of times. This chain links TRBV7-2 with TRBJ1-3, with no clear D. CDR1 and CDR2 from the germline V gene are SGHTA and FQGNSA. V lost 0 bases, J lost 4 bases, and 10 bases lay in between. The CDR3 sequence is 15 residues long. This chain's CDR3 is CASSLATGAGNTIYF. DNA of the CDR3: TGTGCCAGCAGCTTAGCTACCGGAGCCGGAAACACCATATATTTT.

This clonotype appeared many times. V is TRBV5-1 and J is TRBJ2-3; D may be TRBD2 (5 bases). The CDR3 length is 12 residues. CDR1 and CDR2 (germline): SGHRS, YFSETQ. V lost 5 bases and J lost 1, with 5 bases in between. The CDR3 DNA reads TGCGCCAGCAGGGAGGGCACAGATACGCAGTATTTT. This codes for CASREGTDTQYF. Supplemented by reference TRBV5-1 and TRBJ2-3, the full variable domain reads KAGVTQTPRYLIKTRGQQVTLSCSPISGHRSVSWYQQTPGQGLQFLFEYFSETQRNKGNFPGRFSGRQFSNSRSEMNVSTLELGDSALYLCASREGTDTQYFGPGTRLTVL.

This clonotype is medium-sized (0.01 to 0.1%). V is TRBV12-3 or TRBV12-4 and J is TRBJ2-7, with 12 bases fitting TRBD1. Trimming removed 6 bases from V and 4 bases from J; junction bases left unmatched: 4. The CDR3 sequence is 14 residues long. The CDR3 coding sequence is TGTGCCAGCAGGGGACAGGGGGCGGGGTACGAGCAGTACTTC. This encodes CASRGQGAGYEQYF.

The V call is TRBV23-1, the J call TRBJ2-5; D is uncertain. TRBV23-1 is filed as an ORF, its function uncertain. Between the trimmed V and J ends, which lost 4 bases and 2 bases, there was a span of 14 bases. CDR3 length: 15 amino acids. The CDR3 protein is CASSRGSRPQETQYF. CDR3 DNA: TGCGCCAGCAGTCGGGGAAGCAGGCCGCAAGAGACCCAGTACTTC.

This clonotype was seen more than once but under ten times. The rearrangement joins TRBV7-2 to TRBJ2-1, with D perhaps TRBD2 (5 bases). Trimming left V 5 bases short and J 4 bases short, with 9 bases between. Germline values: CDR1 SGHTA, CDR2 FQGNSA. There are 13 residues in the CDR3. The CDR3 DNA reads TGTGCCAGCAGCCACCCGGGGTACAATGAGCAGTTCTTC. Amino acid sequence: CASSHPGYNEQFF.

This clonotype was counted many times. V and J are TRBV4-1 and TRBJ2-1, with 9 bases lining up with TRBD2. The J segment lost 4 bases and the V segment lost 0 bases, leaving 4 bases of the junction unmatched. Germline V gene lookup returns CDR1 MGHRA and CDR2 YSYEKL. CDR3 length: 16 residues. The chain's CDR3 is CASSQDTSGRYNEQFF. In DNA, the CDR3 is TGCGCCAGCAGCCAAGATACTAGCGGGCGTTACAATGAGCAGTTCTTC.

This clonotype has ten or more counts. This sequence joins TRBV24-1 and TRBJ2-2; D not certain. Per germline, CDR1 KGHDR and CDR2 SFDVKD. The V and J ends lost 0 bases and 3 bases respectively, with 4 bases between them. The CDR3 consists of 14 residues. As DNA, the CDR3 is TGTGCCACCAGTGATTTGTTCGACACCGGGGAGCTGTTTTTT. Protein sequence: CATSDLFDTGELFF.

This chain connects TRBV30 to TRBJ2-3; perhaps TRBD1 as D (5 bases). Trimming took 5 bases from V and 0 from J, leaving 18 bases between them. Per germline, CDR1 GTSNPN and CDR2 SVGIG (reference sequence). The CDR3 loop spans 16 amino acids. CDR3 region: CAWSNPGSTSTDTQYF. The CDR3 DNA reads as TGTGCCTGGTCTAACCCAGGGTCCACTAGCACAGATACGCAGTATTTT.

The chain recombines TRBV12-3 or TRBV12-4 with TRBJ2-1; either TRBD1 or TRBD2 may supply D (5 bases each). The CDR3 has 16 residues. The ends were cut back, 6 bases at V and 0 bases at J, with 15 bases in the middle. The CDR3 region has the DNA TGTGCCAGCAGGCACAGGACTGGAAGCTCCTACAATGAGCAGTTCTTC. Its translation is CASRHRTGSSYNEQFF.

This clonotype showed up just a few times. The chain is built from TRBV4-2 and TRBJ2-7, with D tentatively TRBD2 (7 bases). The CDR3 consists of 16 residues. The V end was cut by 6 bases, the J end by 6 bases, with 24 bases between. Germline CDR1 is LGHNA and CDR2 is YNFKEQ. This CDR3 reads CASSNIVSGIGGEQYF. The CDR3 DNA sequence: TGTGCCAGCAGTAACATCGTCAGCGGGATAGGGGGCGAGCAGTACTTC.

The CDR3 reads CASSQRGQVGEQFF. CDR3 in DNA: TGCGCCAGCAGCCAAAGGGGGCAGGTTGGTGAGCAGTTCTTC. V and J are TRBV4-1 and TRBJ2-1, with 7 positions matching TRBD1. The V gene end was trimmed by 2 bases and the J gene end by 9 bases; junction bases not matched to a gene: 7. There are 14 residues in the CDR3. Germline CDR1 reads MGHRA; CDR2 reads YSYEKL.

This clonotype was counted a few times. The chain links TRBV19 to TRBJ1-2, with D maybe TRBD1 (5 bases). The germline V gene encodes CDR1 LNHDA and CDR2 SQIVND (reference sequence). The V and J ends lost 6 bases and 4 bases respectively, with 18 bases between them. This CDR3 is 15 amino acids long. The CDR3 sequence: CASREGSGLSYGYTF. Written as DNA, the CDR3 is TGTGCCAGTAGGGAGGGATCGGGACTCAGCTATGGCTACACCTTC.

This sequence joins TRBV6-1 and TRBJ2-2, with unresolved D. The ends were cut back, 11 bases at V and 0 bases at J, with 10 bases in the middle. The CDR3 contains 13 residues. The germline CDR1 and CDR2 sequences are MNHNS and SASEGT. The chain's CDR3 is CAGRRTNTGELFF. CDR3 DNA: TGTGCCGGTCGTCGGACGAACACCGGGGAGCTGTTTTTT.

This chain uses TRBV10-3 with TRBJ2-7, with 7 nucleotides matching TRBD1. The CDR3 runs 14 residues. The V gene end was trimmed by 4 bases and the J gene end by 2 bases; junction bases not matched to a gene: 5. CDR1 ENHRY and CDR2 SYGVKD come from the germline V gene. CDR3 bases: TGTGCCATCAGTGGACGGGACAGACCCTACGAGCAGTACTTC. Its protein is CAISGRDRPYEQYF.

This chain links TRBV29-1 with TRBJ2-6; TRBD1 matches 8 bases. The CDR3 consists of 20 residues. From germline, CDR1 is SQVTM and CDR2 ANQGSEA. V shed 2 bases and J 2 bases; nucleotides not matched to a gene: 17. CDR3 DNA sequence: TGCAGCGTTGAATTATGGCCAGGGGGCGATAGCGGCCCTGGGGCCAACGTCCTGACTTTC. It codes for CSVELWPGGDSGPGANVLTF.

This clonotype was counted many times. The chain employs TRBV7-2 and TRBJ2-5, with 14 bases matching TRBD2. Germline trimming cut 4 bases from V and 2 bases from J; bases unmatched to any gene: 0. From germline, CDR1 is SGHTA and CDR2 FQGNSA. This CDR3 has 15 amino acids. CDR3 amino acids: CASSWTSGGQETQYF. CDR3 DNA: TGTGCCAGCAGCTGGACTAGCGGGGGGCAAGAGACCCAGTACTTC.

In nucleotides, the CDR3 is TGTGCCAGCAGCCTGACAGGGGGCGTACAGACCCAGTACTTC. Translated, it gives CASSLTGGVQTQYF. The chain has TRBV7-9 and TRBJ2-5; 10 positions agree with TRBD1. Per the germline V gene, CDR1 is SEHNR and CDR2 is FQNEAQ (reference sequence). With 5 bases clipped from V and 6 bases from J, the junction kept 6 bases outside the gene matches. The CDR3 runs 14 residues.

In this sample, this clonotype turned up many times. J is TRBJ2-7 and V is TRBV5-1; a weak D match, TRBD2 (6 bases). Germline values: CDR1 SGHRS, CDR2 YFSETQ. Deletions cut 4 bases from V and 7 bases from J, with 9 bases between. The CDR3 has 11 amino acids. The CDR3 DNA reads TGCGCCAGCAGCGGGGACTCGGAGCAGTACTTC. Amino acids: CASSGDSEQYF. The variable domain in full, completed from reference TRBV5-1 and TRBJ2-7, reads KAGVTQTPRYLIKTRGQQVTLSCSPISGHRSVSWYQQTPGQGLQFLFEYFSETQRNKGNFPGRFSGRQFSNSRSEMNVSTLELGDSALYLCASSGDSEQYFGPGTRLTVT.